This T cell receptor (beta chain) originates from a study of blood T cell repertoires in COVID-19. Study-wide background: Researchers got acute and convalescent COVID-19 samples from the United States, Italy and Spain. The cDNA or gDNA used as material had been derived from T cells, B-cell-depleted T cells, or PBMCs.

Original processing methods: For nucleated cells, counts were estimated from reference gene primer amplification. Repertoires were generated with immunoSEQ multiplex PCR, while TCRdb's copy carries only in-frame clones and drops some. The DNA was the basis for D and trimming; V, J and clone size are from that table. The table includes some 300,000 clones, around nine tenths detected once. CDR3 size: 13 residues. Germline CDR1 and CDR2: GTSNPN and SVGIG (reference sequence). V dropped 0 bases and J dropped 7 bases, with 10 bases sitting between them. Seattle patient enrollment occurred during active infection, with longitudinal follow-up thereafter.

Sequences were obtained from peripheral blood. This sequence was found in a woman aged 70-85 years with COVID-19, enrolled during active disease. This chain connects TRBV30 to TRBJ1-5; unclear D gene. This chain's CDR3 is CAWSVGGQQPQHF. CDR3 in DNA: TGTGCCTGGAGTGTGGGAGGGCAACAGCCCCAGCATTTT.